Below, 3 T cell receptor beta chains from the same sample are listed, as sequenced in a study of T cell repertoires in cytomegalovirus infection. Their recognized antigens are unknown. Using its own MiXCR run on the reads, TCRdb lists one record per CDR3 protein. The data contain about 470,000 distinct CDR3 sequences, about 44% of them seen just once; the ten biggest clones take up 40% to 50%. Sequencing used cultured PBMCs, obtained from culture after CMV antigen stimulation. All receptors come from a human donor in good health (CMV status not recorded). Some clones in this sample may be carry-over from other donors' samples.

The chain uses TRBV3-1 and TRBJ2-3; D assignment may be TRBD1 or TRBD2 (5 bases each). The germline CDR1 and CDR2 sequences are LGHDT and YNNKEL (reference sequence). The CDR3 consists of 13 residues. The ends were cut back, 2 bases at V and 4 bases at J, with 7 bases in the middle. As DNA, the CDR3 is TGTGCCAGCAGCCAACGGGGACCAGATACGCAGTATTTT. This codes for CASSQRGPDTQYF.

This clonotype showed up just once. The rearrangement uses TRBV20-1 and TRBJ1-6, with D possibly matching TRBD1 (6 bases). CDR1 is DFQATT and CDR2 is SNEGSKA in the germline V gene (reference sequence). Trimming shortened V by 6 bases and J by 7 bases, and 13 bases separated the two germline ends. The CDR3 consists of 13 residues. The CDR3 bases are TGCAGTGCGACGCGGGGGCTCAATTCACCCCTCCACTTT. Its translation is CSATRGLNSPLHF.

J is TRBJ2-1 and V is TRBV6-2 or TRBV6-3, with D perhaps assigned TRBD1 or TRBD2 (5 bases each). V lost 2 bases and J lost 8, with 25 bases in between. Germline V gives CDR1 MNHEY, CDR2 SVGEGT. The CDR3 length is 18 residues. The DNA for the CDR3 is TGTGCCAGCAGTTACATTCTCGCACAGGTAGGAGGTAGATATGAGCAGTTCTTC. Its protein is CASSYILAQVGGRYEQFF.